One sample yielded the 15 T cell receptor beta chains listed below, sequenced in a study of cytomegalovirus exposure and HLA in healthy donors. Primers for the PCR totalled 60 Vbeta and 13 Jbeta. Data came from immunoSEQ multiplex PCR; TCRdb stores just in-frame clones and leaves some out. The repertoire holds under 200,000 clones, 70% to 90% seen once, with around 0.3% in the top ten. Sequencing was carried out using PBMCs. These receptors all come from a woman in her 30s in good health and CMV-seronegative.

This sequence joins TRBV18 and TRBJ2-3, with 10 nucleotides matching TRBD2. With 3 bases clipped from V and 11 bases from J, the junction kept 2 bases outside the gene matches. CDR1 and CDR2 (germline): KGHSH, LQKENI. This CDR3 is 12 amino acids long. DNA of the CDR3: TGTGCCAGCTCACCTAGGACTAGCGGGCAGTATTTT. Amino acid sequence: CASSPRTSGQYF.

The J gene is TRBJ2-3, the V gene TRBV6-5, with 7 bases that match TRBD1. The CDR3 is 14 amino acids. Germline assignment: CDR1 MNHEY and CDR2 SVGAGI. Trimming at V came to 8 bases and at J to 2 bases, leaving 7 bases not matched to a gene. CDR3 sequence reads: CASRRRGNTDTQYF. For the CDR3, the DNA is TGTGCCAGCCGCCGCAGGGGGAACACAGATACGCAGTATTTT.

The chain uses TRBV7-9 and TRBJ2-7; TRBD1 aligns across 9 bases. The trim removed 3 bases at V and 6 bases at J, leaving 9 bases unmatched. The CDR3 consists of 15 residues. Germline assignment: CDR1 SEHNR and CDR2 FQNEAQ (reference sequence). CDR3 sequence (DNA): TGTGCCAGCAGCTTGCTAGGGACAGGGACCCCCGAGCAGTACTTC. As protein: CASSLLGTGTPEQYF.

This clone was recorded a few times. Here the CDR3 reads CASSRGGLYQETQYF. The CDR3 DNA is TGTGCCAGCAGCCGCGGGGGATTGTACCAAGAGACCCAGTACTTC. This sequence joins TRBV5-5 and TRBJ2-5, with TRBD2 matching over 7 bases. The CDR3 has 15 amino acids. Per the germline V gene, CDR1 is SGHKS and CDR2 is YYEKEE (reference sequence). J was trimmed by 0 bases and V by 4 bases; bases with no gene match: 6.

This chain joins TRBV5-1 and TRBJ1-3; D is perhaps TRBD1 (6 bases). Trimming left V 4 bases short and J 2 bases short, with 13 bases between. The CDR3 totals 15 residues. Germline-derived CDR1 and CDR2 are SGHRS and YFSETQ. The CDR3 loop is CASSPEGGAGNTIYF. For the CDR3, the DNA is TGCGCCAGCAGCCCGGAGGGGGGGGCTGGAAACACCATATATTTT.

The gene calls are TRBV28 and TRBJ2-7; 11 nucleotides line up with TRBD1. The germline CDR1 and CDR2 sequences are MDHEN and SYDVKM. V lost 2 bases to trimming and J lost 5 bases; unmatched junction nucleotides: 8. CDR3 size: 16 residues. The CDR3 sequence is CASSLTSGTGGDEQYF. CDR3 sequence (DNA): TGTGCCAGCAGTTTAACGTCGGGGACAGGGGGAGACGAGCAGTACTTC.

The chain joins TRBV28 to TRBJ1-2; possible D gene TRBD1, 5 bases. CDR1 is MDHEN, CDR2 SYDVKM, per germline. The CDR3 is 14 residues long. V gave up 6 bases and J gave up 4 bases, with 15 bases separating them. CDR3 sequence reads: CASRGAGFVYGYTF. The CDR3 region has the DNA TGTGCCAGCAGAGGGGCCGGCTTCGTCTATGGCTACACCTTC.

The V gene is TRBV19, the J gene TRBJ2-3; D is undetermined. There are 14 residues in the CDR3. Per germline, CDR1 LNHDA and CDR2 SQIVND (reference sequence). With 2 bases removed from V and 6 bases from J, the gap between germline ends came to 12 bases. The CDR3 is CASSIKWAADTQYF. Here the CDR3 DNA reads TGTGCCAGTAGTATAAAGTGGGCCGCGGATACGCAGTATTTT.

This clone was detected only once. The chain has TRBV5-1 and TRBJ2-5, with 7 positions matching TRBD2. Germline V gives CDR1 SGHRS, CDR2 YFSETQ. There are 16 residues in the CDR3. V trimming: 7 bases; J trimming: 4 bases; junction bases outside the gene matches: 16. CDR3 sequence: CASCISPDLAGETQYF. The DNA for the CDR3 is TGCGCCAGCTGTATTAGTCCGGACTTAGCGGGAGAGACCCAGTACTTC.

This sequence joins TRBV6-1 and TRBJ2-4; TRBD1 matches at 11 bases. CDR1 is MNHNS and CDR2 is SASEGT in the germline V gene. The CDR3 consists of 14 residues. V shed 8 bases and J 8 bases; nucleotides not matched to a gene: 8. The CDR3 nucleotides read TGTGCCAGCTCACCAGGGACAGGGGGGGACATTCAGTACTTC. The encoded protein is CASSPGTGGDIQYF.

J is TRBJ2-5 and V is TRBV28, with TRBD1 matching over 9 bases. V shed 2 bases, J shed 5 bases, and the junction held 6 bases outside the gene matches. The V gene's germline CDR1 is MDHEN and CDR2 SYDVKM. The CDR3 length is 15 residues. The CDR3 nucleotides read TGTGCCAGCAGTTTAAACAGGGGGCTCGGGGAGACCCAGTACTTC. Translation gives CASSLNRGLGETQYF.

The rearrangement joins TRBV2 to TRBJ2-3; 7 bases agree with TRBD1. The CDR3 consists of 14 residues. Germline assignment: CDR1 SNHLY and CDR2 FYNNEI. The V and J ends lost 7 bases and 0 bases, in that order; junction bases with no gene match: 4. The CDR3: CASTPDRSTDTQYF. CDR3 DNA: TGTGCCAGCACTCCGGACAGGAGCACAGATACGCAGTATTTT.

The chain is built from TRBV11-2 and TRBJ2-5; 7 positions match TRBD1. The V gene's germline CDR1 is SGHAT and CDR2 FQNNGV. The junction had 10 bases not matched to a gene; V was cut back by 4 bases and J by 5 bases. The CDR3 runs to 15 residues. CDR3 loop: CASSSGQVPWETQYF. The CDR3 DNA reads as TGTGCCAGCAGCTCTGGACAGGTACCCTGGGAGACCCAGTACTTC.

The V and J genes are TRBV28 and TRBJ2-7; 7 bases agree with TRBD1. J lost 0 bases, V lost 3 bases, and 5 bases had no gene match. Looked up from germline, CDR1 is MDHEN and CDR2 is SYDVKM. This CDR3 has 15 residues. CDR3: CASSFRGTFSYEQYF. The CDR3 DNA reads TGTGCCAGCAGTTTCAGGGGGACGTTCTCCTACGAGCAGTACTTC.

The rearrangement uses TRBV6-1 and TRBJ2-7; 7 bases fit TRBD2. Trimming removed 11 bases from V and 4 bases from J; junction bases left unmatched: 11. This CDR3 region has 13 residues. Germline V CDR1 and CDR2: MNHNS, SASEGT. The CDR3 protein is CAADRGGPYEQYF. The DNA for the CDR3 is TGTGCCGCGGATAGGGGAGGGCCTTACGAGCAGTACTTC.